This TCR beta chain derives from a study of T cell changes during pregnancy in multiple sclerosis. CDR1 is MNHNY, CDR2 SVGAGI, per germline (reference sequence). This CDR3 contains 16 residues. V shed 6 bases and J 2 bases; nucleotides not matched to a gene: 13. This clone appeared a single time. The assay was immunoSEQ multiplex PCR, and TCRdb's table has in-frame clones only and misses some. The sample carries tens of thousands of clones, 85% to 95% recorded once. V gene TRBV6-6 combines with J gene TRBJ2-7; 7 bases fit TRBD2. This TCR derives from a female donor with multiple sclerosis, enrolled in a pregnancy study. Here the sequenced sample was CD8+ T cells from peripheral blood mononuclear cells, taken in the third trimester of pregnancy. Here the CDR3 DNA reads TGTGCCAGCAGAACCCTCAGCCGGGGGGAACCCTACGAGCAGTACTTC. Translated: CASRTLSRGEPYEQYF.